The 16 T cell receptor beta chains given below trace back to one sample, sequenced in a study of tumor-infiltrating lymphocytes in oesophageal squamous cell carcinoma. TCRdb reanalysed the PCR reads using MiXCR and keeps one entry per CDR3 protein. The sample gives approximately 15,000 distinct CDR3 sequences, 50% of which show up once; 16% is in the top ten. The sequenced material came from esophageal tumor tissue. All receptors derive from a male donor with esophageal squamous cell carcinoma.

This clonotype occurred many times. One base away lies a much larger clone, so this may be a sequencing read error. This rearrangement joins TRBV7-6 to TRBJ2-7; D gene unclear. Looked up from germline, CDR1 is SGHVS and CDR2 is FNYEAQ. Trimming took off 1 base at V and 7 bases at J, with 11 bases between the two ends. CDR3 length: 13 amino acids. CDR3 sequence reads: CASSLDINNEQYF. In DNA form, the CDR3 reads TGTGCCAGCAGCTTAGACATAAACAATGAGCAGTACTTC.

The chain carries TRBV6-2 or TRBV6-3 and TRBJ2-7; D not certain. The J call may be in error: the DNA end matches TRBJ2-5 better. CDR1 is MNHEY and CDR2 is SVGEGT in the germline V gene. The CDR3 consists of 13 residues. As DNA, the CDR3 is TGTGCCAGCAGTTACAGGATACAAGAGACCCAGTACTTC. Residues: CASSYRIQETQYF.

The chain joins TRBV7-4 to TRBJ2-3, with a possible D match to TRBD1 (7 bases). Per the germline V gene, CDR1 is SGHVT and CDR2 is SQSDAQ. Between the trimmed V and J ends, which lost 0 bases and 3 bases, there was a span of 10 bases. The CDR3 spans 15 residues. For the CDR3, the DNA is TGTGCCAGCAGCTTAGCAGCAGGGGGGACAGATACGCAGTATTTT. It yields the protein CASSLAAGGTDTQYF.

V usage is TRBV7-8 and J usage is TRBJ2-1; 9 bases align to TRBD1. CDR1 is SGHVS, CDR2 FQNEAQ, per germline. The CDR3 totals 12 residues. J lost 16 bases, V lost 5 bases, and 9 bases had no gene match. CDR3 DNA: TGTGCCAGCAGCCATACCCGGGACAGGGACTTCTTC. Translating gives CASSHTRDRDFF.

This clonotype came up a few times. This chain joins TRBV6-1 and TRBJ2-5; a weak D match, TRBD2 (5 bases). CDR1 is MNHNS and CDR2 is SASEGT in the germline V gene. The CDR3 is 15 residues long. Deletions cut 6 bases from V and 2 bases from J, with 16 bases between. The CDR3 here is CASSASITLQETQYF. The CDR3 coding sequence is TGTGCCAGCAGCGCTAGCATCACACTGCAAGAGACCCAGTACTTC.

The rearrangement joins TRBV10-2 to TRBJ2-3, with 7 bases matching TRBD1. Matching the DNA end better, TRBJ2-7 makes the J call doubtful. Per the germline V gene, CDR1 is WSHSY and CDR2 is SAAADI. This CDR3 comprises 13 residues. CDR3 bases: TGCGCCAGCAGTGAAGGGGGCTCAGACGAGCAGTACTTC. Translating gives CASSEGGSDEQYF.

Points on this clonotype: The conserved phenylalanine or tryptophan normally closing the CDR3 is absent here, so this likely arose from a read error. No DNA is shown, since the ends of the CDR3 on it are uncertain; the CDR3 is the one TCRdb lists. J is TRBJ2-6 and V is TRBV7-2; the listed D gene, TRBD1, was not tested against the DNA. The germline V gene has CDR1 SGHTA and CDR2 FQGNSA. The CDR3 adds up to 17 amino acids, both ends counted. This CDR3 is CASSLDVSSYNEQFFGA.

This chain uses TRBV12-3 or TRBV12-4 with TRBJ2-7, with TRBD2 as a possible D gene (6 bases). Gene TRBJ2-5 matches the end of the DNA better, so the J call may be wrong. This CDR3 region has 14 residues. CDR3 sequence: CASSFSLALETQYF. In DNA form, the CDR3 reads TGTGCCAGCAGTTTTTCACTAGCTCTGGAGACCCAGTACTTC.

The CDR3 is CASSLFGNRVGDNEQFF. The CDR3 DNA reads as TGTGCCAGCAGCTTATTTGGGAACAGGGTTGGAGACAATGAGCAGTTCTTC. V gene TRBV7-2 combines with J gene TRBJ2-1; a weak D match, TRBD1 (6 bases). This CDR3 comprises 17 residues. Trimming left V 2 bases short and J 5 bases short, with 19 bases between. Germline CDR1 reads SGHTA; CDR2 reads FQGNSA.

This clonotype has ten or more counts. It may be a read error: a sequence one base away is much more abundant. The chain employs TRBV28 and TRBJ2-7, with unresolved D. This CDR3 is built from 14 residues. Trimming left V 2 bases short and J 7 bases short, with 15 bases between. The germline V gene encodes CDR1 MDHEN and CDR2 SYDVKM. CDR3 residues: CASSLDHLNNEQYF. CDR3 nucleotide sequence: TGTGCCAGCAGTTTAGACCACCTAAACAATGAGCAGTACTTC. Based on the CDR3 plus reference TRBV28 and TRBJ2-7, the full variable domain is DVKVTQSSRYLVKRTGEKVFLECVQDMDHENMFWYRQDPGLGLRLIYFSYDVKMKEKGDIPEGYSVSREKKERFSLILESASTNQTSMYLCASSLDHLNNEQYFGPGTRLTVT.

This clonotype has only one observation. The V gene is TRBV6-1, the J gene TRBJ2-5; 11 positions agree with TRBD2. Germline V lookup: CDR1 MNHNS, CDR2 SASEGT. Losses at the gene ends were 7 bases for V and 4 bases for J; bases not matched to a gene: 8. The CDR3 is made up of 15 amino acids. The CDR3 spells CASTQRGLAGETQYF. CDR3 sequence (DNA): TGTGCCAGCACCCAGAGAGGACTAGCGGGAGAGACCCAGTACTTC.

The rearrangement links TRBV13 to TRBJ2-6; weak D call: TRBD1 (6 bases). Germline assignment: CDR1 PRHDT and CDR2 FYEKMQ (reference sequence). The V and J ends lost 4 bases and 3 bases respectively, with 16 bases between them. This CDR3 has 17 amino acids. CDR3 nucleotide sequence: TGTGCCAGCAGCTCTACTACCAGGGGCCTTGGGGCCAACGTCCTGACTTTC. Its protein is CASSSTTRGLGANVLTF.

The chain has TRBV7-8 and TRBJ2-1; 7 bases line up with TRBD2. Per germline, CDR1 SGHVS and CDR2 FQNEAQ. CDR3 length: 13 residues. Trimming at V came to 5 bases and at J to 7 bases, leaving 5 bases not matched to a gene. The CDR3 spells CASSVRLANEQFF. For the CDR3, the DNA is TGTGCCAGCAGCGTCCGACTAGCTAATGAGCAGTTCTTC.

The V gene is TRBV12-5, the J gene TRBJ2-5; 12 bases are a match to TRBD2. Trimming removed 4 bases from V and 1 base from J; junction bases left unmatched: 4. The CDR3 runs 16 residues. Germline values: CDR1 LGHNT, CDR2 FRNRAP. CDR3 region: CASGSTSGGPQETQYF. The CDR3 bases are TGTGCTAGTGGTTCGACTAGCGGGGGTCCCCAAGAGACCCAGTACTTC. The full variable domain, completed using reference TRBV12-5 and TRBJ2-5, is DARVTQTPRHKVTEMGQEVTMRCQPILGHNTVFWYRQTMMQGLELLAYFRNRAPLDDSGMPKDRFSAEMPDATLATLKIQPSEPRDSAVYFCASGSTSGGPQETQYFGPGTRLLVL.

This clonotype appeared many times. The chain recombines TRBV6-1 with TRBJ1-4; maybe TRBD1 (5 bases). Germline loops: CDR1 MNHNS, CDR2 SASEGT. The V end lost 5 bases, the J end lost 6 bases, and 13 bases lay between the germline ends. The CDR3 totals 14 residues. Here the CDR3 reads CASSYRGGDEKLFF. The CDR3 DNA reads TGTGCCAGCAGTTATAGGGGCGGCGATGAAAAACTGTTTTTT.

Only a few counts were recorded for this clonotype. The chain combines TRBV7-3 with TRBJ1-2; D unclear. With 5 bases removed from V and 4 bases from J, the gap between germline ends came to 14 bases. This CDR3 contains 14 residues. Germline V gene lookup returns CDR1 SGHTA and CDR2 FQGTGA. DNA of the CDR3: TGTGCCAGCAGCCTTGGGCCTAACCTCTATGGCTACACCTTC. Protein: CASSLGPNLYGYTF.